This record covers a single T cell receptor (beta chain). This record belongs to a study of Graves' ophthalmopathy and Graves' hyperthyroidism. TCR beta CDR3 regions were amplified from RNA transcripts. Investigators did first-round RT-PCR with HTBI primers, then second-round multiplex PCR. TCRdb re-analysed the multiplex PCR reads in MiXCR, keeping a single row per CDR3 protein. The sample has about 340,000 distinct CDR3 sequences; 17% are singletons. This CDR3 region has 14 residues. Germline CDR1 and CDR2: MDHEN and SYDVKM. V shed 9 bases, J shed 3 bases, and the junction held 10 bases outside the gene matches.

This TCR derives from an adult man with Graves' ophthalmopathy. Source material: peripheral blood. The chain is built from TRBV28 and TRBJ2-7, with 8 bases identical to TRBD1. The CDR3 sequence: CARRMTGDIYEQYF. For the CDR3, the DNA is TGTGCCAGAAGAATGACAGGGGATATCTACGAGCAGTACTTC.